These 11 T cell receptor beta chains were all obtained from the same sample, sequenced in a study of cytomegalovirus exposure and HLA in healthy donors. The PCR contained 60 Vbeta and 13 Jbeta primers. Sequenced by immunoSEQ multiplex PCR; TCRdb stores in-frame clones only, minus some. The table shows 150,000 to 200,000 clones, with approximately 12% occurring only once. Specimen: PBMCs. All receptors derive from a man aged 50 to 59 in good health and CMV-seropositive.

This chain links TRBV7-9 with TRBJ2-3; 11 nucleotides match TRBD1. This CDR3 is built from 15 residues. Trimming removed 6 bases from V and 1 base from J; junction bases left unmatched: 3. Germline values: CDR1 SEHNR, CDR2 FQNEAQ (reference sequence). In nucleotides, the CDR3 is TGTGCCAGCAGTCGGACAGGGGGCGGCACAGATACGCAGTATTTT. Protein: CASSRTGGGTDTQYF.

This clone was observed a few times. The chain has TRBV6-5 and TRBJ2-1; the match to TRBD2 covers 10 bases. J gave up 6 bases and V 6 bases, and 8 bases lay outside the gene matches. From germline, CDR1 is MNHEY and CDR2 SVGAGI. The CDR3 is 15 residues long. In DNA form, the CDR3 reads TGTGCCAGCAGAGATAGCGGGGGGCCTGTCAATGAGCAGTTCTTC. Translating it yields CASRDSGGPVNEQFF.

The chain combines TRBV19 with TRBJ1-2; 9 bases align to TRBD1. CDR3 length: 14 amino acids. CDR1 and CDR2 (germline): LNHDA, SQIVND (reference sequence). Losses at the gene ends were 6 bases for V and 6 bases for J; bases not matched to a gene: 8. In DNA form, the CDR3 reads TGTGCCAGTAGCCGGGGACAGGGTGTCGATGGCTACACCTTC. Translated, it gives CASSRGQGVDGYTF.

This clone was detected a few times. This chain links TRBV5-4 with TRBJ1-1, with 9 bases that match TRBD1. The germline V gene has CDR1 SGHNT and CDR2 YYREEE (reference sequence). After removal of 4 bases from V and 1 base from J, the junction contained 2 bases not matched to a gene. CDR3 length: 14 residues. CDR3 sequence reads: CASSEGQGNTEAFF. The CDR3 nucleotides read TGTGCCAGCAGCGAGGGACAGGGGAACACTGAAGCTTTCTTT.

This chain connects TRBV5-6 to TRBJ2-7; TRBD1 aligns across 8 bases. The CDR3 contains 13 residues. In germline, CDR1 is SGHDT, CDR2 YYEEEE. Trimming removed 4 bases from V and 7 bases from J; junction bases left unmatched: 7. The CDR3 sequence: CASSPDRDSEQYV. The CDR3 bases are TGTGCCAGCAGCCCGGACAGGGATAGTGAGCAGTACGTC.

This clone came up a few times. The V and J genes are TRBV5-1 and TRBJ1-1; 8 bases line up with TRBD1. The J segment lost 0 bases and the V segment lost 3 bases, leaving 10 bases of the junction unmatched. Looked up from germline, CDR1 is SGHRS and CDR2 is YFSETQ. The CDR3 has 17 residues. CDR3 sequence (DNA): TGCGCCAGCAGCTCACTTCGGCAGGGGGCGGTGAACACTGAAGCTTTCTTT. Its translation is CASSSLRQGAVNTEAFF.

The chain is built from TRBV7-2 and TRBJ2-7; 7 nucleotides match TRBD2. The CDR3 is 14 residues long. V was pared by 0 bases and J by 2 bases, with 1 base of the junction left unmatched. In germline, CDR1 is SGHTA, CDR2 FQGNSA. CDR3 region: CASSLAGTTYEQYF. The CDR3 region has the DNA TGTGCCAGCAGCTTAGCCGGGACTACCTACGAGCAGTACTTC.

This clone has more than one count but fewer than ten. The chain uses TRBV10-3 and TRBJ2-2; 9 bases map to TRBD1. With V trimmed by 2 bases and J by 5 bases, 0 bases remained unmatched. Germline assignment: CDR1 ENHRY and CDR2 SYGVKD. This CDR3 has 14 amino acids. DNA of the CDR3: TGTGCCATCAGTGAGGACAGGGGGACCGGGGAGCTGTTTTTT. This codes for CAISEDRGTGELFF.

This clone was counted only a few times. The chain uses TRBV25-1 and TRBJ1-1; D possibly corresponds to TRBD1 (6 bases). The CDR3 length is 15 residues. Between the trimmed V and J ends, which lost 7 bases and 4 bases, there was a span of 19 bases. Germline V gene data show CDR1 as MGHDK and CDR2 as SYGVNS. The DNA of the CDR3 is TGTGCCAGCATCAAGACGGACAGACACTCCACTGAAGCTTTCTTT. Translation: CASIKTDRHSTEAFF.

V gene TRBV28 combines with J gene TRBJ1-1; D not certain. There are 13 residues in the CDR3. Between the trimmed V and J ends, which lost 2 bases and 1 base, there was a span of 5 bases. Per germline, CDR1 MDHEN and CDR2 SYDVKM. The CDR3 loop reads CASSLGRNTEAFF. In DNA form, the CDR3 reads TGTGCCAGCAGTTTAGGGAGGAACACTGAAGCTTTCTTT.

The chain employs TRBV5-6 and TRBJ1-2; 7 bases agree with TRBD1. V dropped 1 base and J dropped 7; count of bases not matched to a gene: 7. The CDR3 runs 14 residues. Germline V gives CDR1 SGHDT, CDR2 YYEEEE. The DNA of the CDR3 is TGTGCCAGCAGCTTGACAGGGGTTACGGTTGGCTACACCTTC. Its protein is CASSLTGVTVGYTF.